Following are 4 T cell receptor beta chains from one sample sequenced in a study of PD-L1 blockade in urothelial cancer (dated by TCRdb to between 2016 and 2019). Library preparation employed the immunoSEQ multiplex PCR assay. TCRdb's version of the immuneACCESS table is confined to in-frame rearrangements and falls short of the full clone set. An unresolved V gene accounts for under half of the shortfall where checked; the remainder is of unknown origin. The sample data list some 100,000 clones, and 90% to 95% of these were observed just once. Almost 0.95% of the sample lies in the top ten. The sample consisted of PBMCs, taken around atezolizumab (anti-PD-L1) treatment. All receptors come from a woman older than 75 with urothelial cancer.

This clone was recorded at least ten times. J is TRBJ2-7 and V is TRBV4-2, with D possibly matching TRBD2 (6 bases). Germline CDR1 LGHNA, CDR2 YNFKEQ. The CDR3 has 21 amino acids. Trimming stripped 3 bases from V and 3 bases from J, with 33 bases between. In DNA form, the CDR3 reads TGTGCCAGCAGCCAGTTATATGGGACTGCCGAACTTAGTGGCTCCGACTACGAGCAGTACTTC. Translation: CASSQLYGTAELSGSDYEQYF.

This chain uses TRBV5-1 with TRBJ2-3; D gene ambiguous. The CDR3 spans 14 residues. Germline V gene sequence: CDR1 SGHRS, CDR2 YFSETQ. Trimming left V 4 bases short and J 6 bases short, with 15 bases between. CDR3 DNA: TGCGCCAGCAGCCCTACTTACCGATCGGATACGCAGTATTTT. Protein product: CASSPTYRSDTQYF. The full variable domain, completed using reference TRBV5-1 and TRBJ2-3, is KAGVTQTPRYLIKTRGQQVTLSCSPISGHRSVSWYQQTPGQGLQFLFEYFSETQRNKGNFPGRFSGRQFSNSRSEMNVSTLELGDSALYLCASSPTYRSDTQYFGPGTRLTVL.

The chain recombines TRBV10-3 with TRBJ2-3, with TRBD1 matching 7 bases. The CDR3 is 15 residues long. Germline V gene lookup returns CDR1 ENHRY and CDR2 SYGVKD. V shed 4 bases, J shed 0 bases, and the junction held 4 bases outside the gene matches. The CDR3 protein is CAISGGTASTDTQYF. The CDR3 region has the DNA TGTGCCATCAGTGGAGGGACAGCTAGCACAGATACGCAGTATTTT.

The gene calls are TRBV5-6 and TRBJ1-1; D gene unclear. Germline CDR1 reads SGHDT; CDR2 reads YYEEEE. CDR3 length: 13 residues. Trimming pared 4 bases from V and 7 bases from J, leaving 14 bases between. The CDR3 DNA sequence: TGTGCCAGCAGCCGCCAGAATCGGGATGAAGCTTTCTTT. Translation: CASSRQNRDEAFF.